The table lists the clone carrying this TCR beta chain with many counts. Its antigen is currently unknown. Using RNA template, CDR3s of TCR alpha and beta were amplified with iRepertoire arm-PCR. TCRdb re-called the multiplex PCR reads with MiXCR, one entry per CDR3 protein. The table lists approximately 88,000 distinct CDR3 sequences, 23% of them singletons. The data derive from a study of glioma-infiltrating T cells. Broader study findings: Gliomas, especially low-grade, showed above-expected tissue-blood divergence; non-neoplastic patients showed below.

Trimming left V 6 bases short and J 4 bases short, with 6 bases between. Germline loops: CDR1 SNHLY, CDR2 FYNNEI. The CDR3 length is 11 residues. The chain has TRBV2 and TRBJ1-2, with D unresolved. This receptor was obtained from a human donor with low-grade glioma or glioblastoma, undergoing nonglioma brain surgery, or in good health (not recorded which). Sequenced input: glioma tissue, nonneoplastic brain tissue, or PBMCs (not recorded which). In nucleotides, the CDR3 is TGTGCCAGCAGGGCGGGCTATGGCTACACCTTC. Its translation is CASRAGYGYTF.